The sequence of this T cell receptor (beta chain) was determined in a study of blood T cells in healthy people across ages. Study-level points and caveats: A strong correlation was seen between TCR beta diversity and naive T cell percentage.

Each sample gave at least 6.5 million isolated PBMCs. There were at least 6 micrograms of total RNA extracted from every sample. There are 17 residues in the CDR3. CDR1 and CDR2 (germline): MDHEN, SYDVKM. The V end lost 2 bases, the J end lost 6 bases, and 21 bases lay between the germline ends. Concerning this clonotype itself: As yet, its antigen is unknown.

Using a J-beta primer mix together with a sample-barcoded 5' primer, a second PCR was run for roughly 6 to 12 cycles. Every sample returned 3 million or more CDR3-containing paired-end reads. TCRdb re-analysed the 5' RACE reads in MiXCR, keeping a single row per CDR3 protein. The table includes more than 550,000 distinct CDR3 sequences, approximately 22% detected once. The sample taken for sequencing was blood. The clonotype originates from a man between 70 and 80 years old in good health. The chain recombines TRBV28 with TRBJ2-3; D is possibly TRBD2 (6 bases). This CDR3 reads CASSLILGLHGTDTQYF. CDR3 nucleotide sequence: TGTGCCAGCAGTTTAATCTTGGGACTGCATGGAACTGATACGCAGTATTTT.